This passage covers 3 T cell receptor beta chains from one sample sequenced in a study of cytomegalovirus exposure and HLA in healthy donors (dated by TCRdb to 2016 to 2017). Library creation used the immunoSEQ multiplex PCR assay. The multiplex PCR relied on a mix of 60 forward primers for TCR Vbeta segments and 13 reverse primers for TCR Jbeta segments. TCRdb limited this immuneACCESS table to in-frame rearrangements with V and J called. A share of clones is missing; checked studies link under half to unresolved V genes, and the rest is unexplained. Counted in this sample were approximately 200,000 clones; about four fifths of them appeared once. 0.25% to 0.3% of the sample is taken by the ten largest. Input material: PBMCs. These TCRs come from a boy under 18 in good health and CMV-seronegative.

Here the CDR3 DNA reads TGTGCCAGTGGCGGGGTCTACGAGCAGTACTTC. It codes for CASGGVYEQYF. The genes are TRBV7-2 and TRBJ2-7; TRBD2 might be the D (6 bases). V dropped 9 bases and J dropped 3 bases, with 9 bases sitting between them. Germline V gives CDR1 SGHTA, CDR2 FQGNSA. The CDR3 has 11 residues. The whole variable domain, remainder taken from reference TRBV7-2 and TRBJ2-7, is GAGVSQSPSNKVTEKGKDVELRCDPISGHTALYWYRQSLGQGLEFLIYFQGNSAPDKSGLPSDRFSAERTGGSVSTLTIQRTQQEDSAVYLCASGGVYEQYFGPGTRLTVT.

This clone was observed a single time. The CDR3 region is CAISAEGLAYEQYF. The CDR3, as DNA: TGTGCCATCAGTGCGGAGGGGCTAGCCTACGAGCAGTACTTC. V is TRBV10-3 and J is TRBJ2-7; weak D call: TRBD2 (6 bases). The V and J ends lost 4 bases and 2 bases respectively, with 12 bases between them. The CDR3 has 14 residues. Per the germline V gene, CDR1 is ENHRY and CDR2 is SYGVKD.

This chain connects TRBV5-4 to TRBJ2-1; 8 bases agree with TRBD2. V dropped 3 bases and J dropped 7; count of bases not matched to a gene: 9. The CDR3 spans 15 residues. Per the germline V gene, CDR1 is SGHNT and CDR2 is YYREEE (reference sequence). CDR3 coding DNA: TGTGCCAGCAGCTCCCGGGAGGGCCAGGTAAATGAGCAGTTCTTC. Protein: CASSSREGQVNEQFF.